The clone carrying this TCR beta chain was seen a handful of times. Its antigen is as yet unknown. Using its own MiXCR run on the RT-PCR reads, TCRdb lists one record per CDR3 protein. Among 450,000 to 550,000 distinct CDR3 sequences, around 25% were seen once, and the ten largest hold approximately 2%. The data were taken from a study of response to subunit inactivated influenza vaccine. The CDR3 contains 14 residues. V lost 6 bases, J lost 2 bases, and 14 bases lay in between. Per the germline V gene, CDR1 is ENHRY and CDR2 is SYGVKD. Study conclusions and caveats: Seasonal influenza vaccination, on each occasion, was suggested by the authors to recruit few new T cells.

The chain carries TRBV10-3 and TRBJ2-7; D is perhaps TRBD2 (6 bases). The material sequenced was CD4+ T cells sorted from PBMCs, taken approximately 5 days after vaccination. This TCR derives from a man aged 50 to 59 who received an inactivated influenza vaccine. The CDR3 here is CAIRSRDSPYEQYF. In nucleotides, the CDR3 is TGTGCCATCAGATCCCGGGACTCTCCCTACGAGCAGTACTTC.